This T cell receptor (beta chain) emerged from a study of cytomegalovirus exposure and HLA in healthy donors. CDR1 SGHNT and CDR2 YYREEE come from the germline V gene (reference sequence). Trimming pared 4 bases from V and 5 bases from J, leaving 15 bases between. This CDR3 region has 14 residues. The donors were part of the approximately 120-subject validation cohort, which stood apart from the approximately 670-subject first cohort. Measured with immunoSEQ multiplex PCR; TCRdb has only the in-frame clones, and not every one. The sample yields 120,000 to 150,000 clones, roughly 88% seen once. The sequence was obtained from a woman aged 18-29 years in good health and CMV-seropositive. What was sequenced was PBMCs. The chain is built from TRBV5-4 and TRBJ2-5, with D possibly matching TRBD2 (6 bases). CDR3 coding DNA: TGTGCCAGCAGCCCGGACGTTGGAGGGGAGACCCAGTACTTC. Amino acid sequence: CASSPDVGGETQYF.